This T cell receptor (beta chain) was captured in a study of vaccination effects on CD4 cells after COVID-19. For the study at large: A median of 72 days separated the second dose and sampling.

CD4+ T cells specific for antigen were expanded with viral peptide pools by the ViraFEST assay before sequencing. Investigators separated out CD4+ T cells once about 10 days of culture had passed. Two doses of BNT162b2 or mRNA-1273 vaccine were administered to participants. Recipients of the vaccine had no prior SARS-CoV-2 infection and negative nucleocapsid antibodies. Cultures used under 2.5 million PBMC per well, 9 to 10 IU/ml IL-2 and around 9.8 ug/ml peptides. A note on this clone: Antigen: not known.

Points from the study as a whole: There were few convalescent patients in the study and no early post-infection timepoints.

Looked up from germline, CDR1 is SGHAT and CDR2 is FQNNGV. V dropped 2 bases and J dropped 7; count of bases not matched to a gene: 7. This CDR3 spans 15 amino acids. Sequencing was performed with immunoSEQ multiplex PCR; in TCRdb, only in-frame clones are kept and a portion is missing. Among under 35,000 clones listed, 70% to 75% were seen once. The chain carries TRBV11-2 and TRBJ2-1; 8 bases fit TRBD2. The receptor's source is a human donor who received a COVID-19 vaccine. The sequencing used CD4+ T cells from PBMCs cultured with HCoV-NL63 spike peptides, collected after COVID-19 vaccination. CDR3 residues: CASSLQAGVGNEQFF. CDR3 nucleotide sequence: TGTGCCAGCAGCTTACAAGCGGGAGTCGGGAATGAGCAGTTCTTC.